The present T cell receptor (beta chain) was sequenced within a study of CD8+CD57+ T cells in acquired aplastic anemia. Genomic DNA provided the template from which TCR beta VDJ and CDR3 profiles were obtained. A single record per CDR3 protein comes from TCRdb applying MiXCR to the reads. Counted here are about 290,000 distinct CDR3 sequences, 45% to 65% occurring once; the ten biggest clones make up approximately 1.2%. With respect to this clonotype: Its target is not known.

Study conclusions and caveats: Researchers reported that CD8+ Simpson's diversity was not significantly different in patients versus controls.

There are 13 residues in the CDR3. Trimming cost V 2 bases and J 8 bases, with 10 bases left between them. Patients chosen for sequencing had CD8+CD57+ cells that had expanded, as shown by flow cytometry. The sequenced sample was sorted CD4+, CD8+, or CD8+CD57+ T cells (not recorded which) from PBMCs. The sequence was collected from a human donor with aplastic anemia. This sequence joins TRBV12-3 or TRBV12-4 and TRBJ2-1, with D unclear. CDR3 sequence reads: CASSLSRTDEQFF. As DNA, the CDR3 is TGTGCCAGCAGTTTAAGCAGAACGGATGAGCAGTTCTTC.